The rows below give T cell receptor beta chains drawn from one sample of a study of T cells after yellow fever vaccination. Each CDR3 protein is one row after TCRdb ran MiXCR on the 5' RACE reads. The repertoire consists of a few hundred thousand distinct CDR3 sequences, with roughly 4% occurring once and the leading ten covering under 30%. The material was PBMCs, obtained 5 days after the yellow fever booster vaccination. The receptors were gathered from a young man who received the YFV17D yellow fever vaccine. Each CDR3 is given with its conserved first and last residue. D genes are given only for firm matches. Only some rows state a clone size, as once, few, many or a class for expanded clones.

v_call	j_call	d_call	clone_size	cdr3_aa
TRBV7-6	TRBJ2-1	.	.	CASSFVGADNEQFF
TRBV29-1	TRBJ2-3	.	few	CSVDPNTDTQYF
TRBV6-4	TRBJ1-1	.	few	CASSDSADTYTEAFF
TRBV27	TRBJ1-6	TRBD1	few	CASSLESYGTGDSPLHF
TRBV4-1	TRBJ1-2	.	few	CASSHIPDSNSGYTF
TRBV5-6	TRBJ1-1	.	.	CASSEGHLNTEAFF
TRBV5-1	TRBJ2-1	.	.	CASSLTTTNEQFF
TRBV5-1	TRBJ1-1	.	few	CASSQQGDEDGAFF
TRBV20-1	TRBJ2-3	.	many	CSASRTSFTDTQYF
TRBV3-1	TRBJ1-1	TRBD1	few	CASSQEGGAILATEAFF